Shown below are 15 T cell receptor beta chains from a single sample sequenced in a study of T cell responses to AZD1222 COVID-19 vaccine. Repertoires were generated with immunoSEQ multiplex PCR, while TCRdb's copy carries only in-frame clones and drops some. The sample records more than 150,000 clones, around 89% being singletons. This sample comprised peripheral blood, obtained 28 days after the second AZD1222 dose. The receptor set was obtained from an adult who received the AZD1222 COVID-19 vaccine.

The rearrangement uses TRBV6-2 or TRBV6-3 and TRBJ2-5, with a tentative D call TRBD2 (6 bases). The CDR3 runs to 14 residues. Trimming pared 2 bases from V and 5 bases from J, leaving 12 bases between. Germline V gives CDR1 MNHEY, CDR2 SVGEGT. The CDR3 DNA reads TGTGCCAGCAGTTACGGGTTAGGAGGGGAGACCCAGTACTTC. Translated: CASSYGLGGETQYF.

The V gene is TRBV30, the J gene TRBJ1-5; D is uncertain. The CDR3 loop spans 13 amino acids. The V end lost 0 bases, the J end lost 6 bases, and 9 bases lay between the germline ends. Germline CDR1 GTSNPN, CDR2 SVGIG (reference sequence). For the CDR3, the DNA is TGTGCCTGGAGTGTACTCCCGAGTCAGCCCCAGCATTTT. It translates to CAWSVLPSQPQHF. Together with reference TRBV30 and TRBJ1-5, the CDR3 gives the full variable domain: SQTIHQWPATLVQPVGSPLSLECTVEGTSNPNLYWYRQAAGRGLQLLFYSVGIGQISSEVPQNLSASRPQDRQFILSSKKLLLSDSGFYLCAWSVLPSQPQHFGDGTRLSIL.

The CDR3, as DNA: TGTGCCAGCAGCTTAGTATGGCGGACTGAAGCTTTCTTT. This translates into CASSLVWRTEAFF. This rearrangement joins TRBV11-1 to TRBJ1-1; D remains ambiguous. This CDR3 is built from 13 residues. V was cut by 1 base and J by 5 bases, with 8 bases left in between. Germline CDR1 SGHAT, CDR2 FQDESV (reference sequence).

J is TRBJ2-3 and V is TRBV7-2, with D possibly being TRBD2 (6 bases). Germline V CDR1 and CDR2: SGHTA, FQGNSA. The CDR3 is made up of 13 amino acids. V was cut by 3 bases and J by 4 bases, with 8 bases left in between. The CDR3 loop is CASSLRDSDTQYF. CDR3 nucleotide sequence: TGTGCCAGCAGCTTGCGGGATTCAGATACGCAGTATTTT. The full variable domain, completed using reference TRBV7-2 and TRBJ2-3, is GAGVSQSPSNKVTEKGKDVELRCDPISGHTALYWYRQSLGQGLEFLIYFQGNSAPDKSGLPSDRFSAERTGGSVSTLTIQRTQQEDSAVYLCASSLRDSDTQYFGPGTRLTVL.

The rearrangement uses TRBV7-8 and TRBJ1-4, with D uncertain. Looked up from germline, CDR1 is SGHVS and CDR2 is FQNEAQ. This CDR3 is built from 14 residues. Trimming removed 6 bases at V and 7 bases at J, with 15 bases between. This chain's CDR3 is CASSPQPGGEKLFF. The CDR3 DNA reads TGTGCCAGCAGTCCTCAACCGGGTGGTGAAAAACTGTTTTTT. Full variable domain (rest looked up from reference TRBV7-8 and TRBJ1-4): GAGVSQSPRYKVAKRGQDVALRCDPISGHVSLFWYQQALGQGPEFLTYFQNEAQLDKSGLPSDRFFAERPEGSVSTLKIQRTQQEDSAVYLCASSPQPGGEKLFFGSGTQLSVL.

CDR3 sequence (DNA): TGTGCCAGTAGTACACAGGGGATATACGGCTACACCTTC. Its protein product is CASSTQGIYGYTF. This chain uses TRBV19 with TRBJ1-2, with TRBD1 identical over 7 bases. The CDR3 totals 13 residues. The germline gives CDR1 LNHDA, CDR2 SQIVND (reference sequence). The J segment lost 8 bases and the V segment lost 4 bases, leaving 7 bases of the junction unmatched.

This chain joins TRBV11-2 and TRBJ2-7; D ambiguous. The CDR3 covers 12 residues. With 5 bases removed from V and 3 bases from J, the gap between germline ends came to 8 bases. CDR1 is SGHAT, CDR2 FQNNGV, per germline. CDR3 nucleotide sequence: TGTGCCAGCAGCATTAGGAGCTACGAGCAGTACTTC. Its protein product is CASSIRSYEQYF.

Comments on this clone: An end of the junction differs from the germline gene, which may be a read error. The V call is TRBV15, the J call TRBJ2-3, with 10 positions matching TRBD1. Looked up from germline, CDR1 is LNHNV and CDR2 is YYDKDF (reference sequence). The CDR3 sequence is 15 residues long. In nucleotides, the CDR3 is TGTGCCACCAGCAGGGGGGACAGGGGCACCGATACGCAGTATTTT. Amino acids: CATSRGDRGTDTQYF.

J is TRBJ2-7 and V is TRBV27, with 8 bases fitting TRBD2. Germline CDR1 reads MNHEY; CDR2 reads SMNVEV (reference sequence). This CDR3 contains 14 residues. Trimming removed 5 bases from V and 0 bases from J; junction bases left unmatched: 3. CDR3 DNA: TGTGCCAGCAGTACTAGCGGCCTCTCCTACGAGCAGTACTTC. As protein: CASSTSGLSYEQYF.

CDR3 coding DNA: TGTGCCAGCAGCACTCTAGCGAAAAGCTCCTACGAGCAGTACTTC. Protein product: CASSTLAKSSYEQYF. This sequence joins TRBV11-2 and TRBJ2-7, with D possibly matching TRBD2 (6 bases). Trimming removed 5 bases from V and 0 bases from J, with 14 bases in between. The CDR3 runs to 15 residues. Germline CDR1 SGHAT, CDR2 FQNNGV.

The V call is TRBV5-1, the J call TRBJ2-3; D not resolved. V was shortened by 4 bases and J by 4 bases, with 4 bases between the two germline ends. The CDR3 contains 11 residues. The V gene's germline CDR1 is SGHRS and CDR2 YFSETQ. CDR3 loop: CASSGSDTQYF. CDR3 nucleotide sequence: TGCGCCAGCAGCGGGTCAGATACGCAGTATTTT. The whole variable domain, remainder taken from reference TRBV5-1 and TRBJ2-3, is KAGVTQTPRYLIKTRGQQVTLSCSPISGHRSVSWYQQTPGQGLQFLFEYFSETQRNKGNFPGRFSGRQFSNSRSEMNVSTLELGDSALYLCASSGSDTQYFGPGTRLTVL.

V and J are TRBV28 and TRBJ2-7, with 8 nucleotides matching TRBD2. Germline trimming cut 6 bases from V and 4 bases from J; bases unmatched to any gene: 8. From germline, CDR1 is MDHEN and CDR2 SYDVKM. This CDR3 is 14 amino acids long. DNA of the CDR3: TGTGCCAGCAGCCGGGGACTAGTAGGATACGAGCAGTACTTC. It specifies CASSRGLVGYEQYF. Full variable domain (rest looked up from reference TRBV28 and TRBJ2-7): DVKVTQSSRYLVKRTGEKVFLECVQDMDHENMFWYRQDPGLGLRLIYFSYDVKMKEKGDIPEGYSVSREKKERFSLILESASTNQTSMYLCASSRGLVGYEQYFGPGTRLTVT.

This rearrangement joins TRBV11-2 to TRBJ1-6; possibly TRBD1 for D (5 bases). With 1 base removed from V and 10 bases from J, the gap between germline ends came to 11 bases. Per germline, CDR1 SGHAT and CDR2 FQNNGV. The CDR3 contains 14 residues. CDR3: CASSLGQGESPLHF. Written as DNA, the CDR3 is TGTGCCAGCAGCTTAGGTCAGGGAGAATCACCCCTCCACTTT.

The chain combines TRBV28 with TRBJ1-2; D ambiguous. V gave up 4 bases and J gave up 0 bases, with 3 bases separating them. The CDR3 is 12 amino acids. Germline CDR1 reads MDHEN; CDR2 reads SYDVKM. Here the CDR3 reads CASSWANYGYTF. The CDR3 nucleotides are TGTGCCAGCAGTTGGGCTAACTATGGCTACACCTTC.

V and J are TRBV6-1 and TRBJ2-7; 14 nucleotides line up with TRBD2. V trimming: 0 bases; J trimming: 5 bases; junction bases outside the gene matches: 3. Germline V gene data show CDR1 as MNHNS and CDR2 as SASEGT. The CDR3 is 16 residues long. The CDR3, as DNA: TGTGCCAGCAGTGAAGCGGGACTAGCGGGAGAGCACGAGCAGTACTTC. It translates to CASSEAGLAGEHEQYF.